The 11 T cell receptor beta chains given below trace back to one sample, sequenced in a study of blood T cell repertoires in COVID-19. Assay: immunoSEQ multiplex PCR; the TCRdb copy retains only in-frame clones and omits some. The sample comprises about 670,000 clones, 85% to 90% of which are singletons, and over 0.2% rests with the top ten. Input material: peripheral blood. The receptors derive from a woman aged 18-29 years with acute or convalescent COVID-19.

The chain has TRBV2 and TRBJ2-5, with D possibly TRBD2 on 6 matching bases. The CDR3 covers 13 residues. V lost 7 bases to trimming and J lost 5 bases, with 14 bases between them. Per the germline V gene, CDR1 is SNHLY and CDR2 is FYNNEI. The CDR3 is CASTFSGLETQYF. In DNA form, the CDR3 reads TGTGCCAGCACGTTTAGCGGACTGGAGACCCAGTACTTC.

A single count supports this clone. The chain recombines TRBV18 with TRBJ1-1, with D unclear. The CDR3 loop spans 16 amino acids. The germline V gene has CDR1 KGHSH and CDR2 LQKENI. V was clipped by 4 bases and J by 1 base, with 16 bases between them. This CDR3 is CASSQRDPQGNTEAFF. In DNA, the CDR3 is TGTGCCAGCTCACAACGGGATCCTCAAGGGAACACTGAAGCTTTCTTT.

This clone was seen a handful of times. The J gene is TRBJ1-2, the V gene TRBV19; D is unclear. Trimming removed 7 bases at V and 8 bases at J, with 14 bases between. This CDR3 is 12 amino acids long. CDR1 is LNHDA, CDR2 SQIVND, per germline (reference sequence). The CDR3 nucleotides are TGTGCCAGTAAGCTAGGAGGAATGGGCTACACCTTC. Protein sequence: CASKLGGMGYTF.

The chain recombines TRBV6-5 with TRBJ1-1; 11 positions agree with TRBD1. The germline CDR1 and CDR2 sequences are MNHEY and SVGAGI. Trimming took 6 bases from V and 0 from J; bases not matched to a gene: 3. This CDR3 is built from 15 residues. CDR3 region: CASRDRGLMNTEAFF. The CDR3 coding sequence is TGTGCCAGCAGGGACAGGGGGCTGATGAACACTGAAGCTTTCTTT.

The rearrangement joins TRBV5-1 to TRBJ2-2; no clear D gene. Trimming removed 6 bases from V and 3 bases from J, with 12 bases in between. Germline values: CDR1 SGHRS, CDR2 YFSETQ. The CDR3 is 14 residues long. CDR3 amino acids: CASTLPSDTGELFF. CDR3 nucleotides: TGCGCCAGCACCCTCCCGTCTGACACCGGGGAGCTGTTTTTT.

The V gene is TRBV5-1, the J gene TRBJ1-1; D possibly corresponds to TRBD1 (6 bases). CDR3 length equals 13 residues. Germline CDR1 reads SGHRS; CDR2 reads YFSETQ. V lost 6 bases, J lost 0 bases, and 9 bases lay in between. DNA for the CDR3: TGCGCCAGCAACGACAGGTTGAACACTGAAGCTTTCTTT. Amino acid sequence: CASNDRLNTEAFF.

This clone was seen once. The rearrangement joins TRBV6-5 to TRBJ1-5, with D perhaps matching TRBD1 (5 bases). Looked up from germline, CDR1 is MNHEY and CDR2 is SVGAGI. This CDR3 comprises 15 residues. With 0 bases removed from V and 5 bases from J, the gap between germline ends came to 11 bases. This chain's CDR3 is CASSYSGGDYQPQHF. The CDR3 bases are TGTGCCAGCAGTTACTCGGGGGGGGACTATCAGCCCCAGCATTTT.

The chain is built from TRBV10-3 and TRBJ1-2; D gene uncertain. Trimming took 0 bases from V and 2 from J, leaving 10 bases between them. CDR3 length: 15 residues. CDR1 and CDR2 (germline): ENHRY, SYGVKD. The CDR3 sequence is CAISESWADNYGYTF. The CDR3, as DNA: TGTGCCATCAGTGAGTCGTGGGCAGACAACTATGGCTACACCTTC.

The chain has TRBV11-2 and TRBJ1-1, with TRBD1 matching over 8 bases. From germline, CDR1 is SGHAT and CDR2 FQNNGV. The J segment lost 1 base and the V segment lost 6 bases, leaving 4 bases of the junction unmatched. The CDR3 sequence is 14 residues long. The CDR3 DNA follows: TGTGCCAGCAGGTCCGGGACAGGGAACACTGAAGCTTTCTTT. Amino acid sequence: CASRSGTGNTEAFF.

This clone was counted once. V and J are TRBV24-1 and TRBJ1-2; the match to TRBD1 covers 8 bases. In germline, CDR1 is KGHDR, CDR2 SFDVKD. The CDR3 is 15 residues long. The V and J ends lost 4 bases and 2 bases, in that order; junction bases with no gene match: 5. The CDR3, as DNA: TGTGCCACCAGTGACCCGGGACAGGAGAACTATGGCTACACCTTC. It is translated as CATSDPGQENYGYTF.

V is TRBV27 and J is TRBJ1-5; D is possibly TRBD1 (6 bases). CDR1 and CDR2 (germline): MNHEY, SMNVEV (reference sequence). This CDR3 contains 14 residues. Deletions cut 11 bases from V and 7 bases from J, with 21 bases between. CDR3 sequence reads: CASSLGGQDQPQHF. The CDR3 DNA sequence: TGTGCCTCCTCCTTAGGGGGTCAGGACCAGCCCCAGCATTTT.